What follows are 9 T cell receptor beta chains derived from one specimen sequenced in a study of regulatory T cells in long-lasting Graves disease. Time point indicated: newly diagnosed GD, antithyroid drugs for less than 3 months. Following extraction of RNA from PBMCs, that RNA was used to make the TCR library. Both iRepertoire HTBI primers and Arm-PCR of CDR3 regions were used to build the TCR beta libraries. TCRdb used MiXCR to reprocess the multiplex PCR reads, holding one entry per CDR3 protein. The table includes roughly 560,000 distinct CDR3 sequences, 15% to 20% detected once. The same sample was also studied in work on T cells in Graves' hyperthyroidism and ophthalmopathy.

Sequencing used peripheral blood mononuclear cells (PBMCs), obtained at new diagnosis, from a patient treated with antithyroid drugs. The receptor source for this set is a middle-aged woman with Graves disease.

CDR3 amino acids: CASSQQMTYGYTF. The CDR3 nucleotides read TGTGCCAGCTCACAACAGATGACTTATGGCTACACCTTC. The chain has TRBV18 and TRBJ1-2; no clear D gene. Deletions cut 4 bases from V and 5 bases from J, with 11 bases between. Germline V gives CDR1 KGHSH, CDR2 LQKENI. The CDR3 is made up of 13 amino acids.

The chain joins TRBV6-1 to TRBJ1-2; no reliable D call. The CDR3 runs 13 residues. Germline V gene lookup returns CDR1 MNHNS and CDR2 SASEGT. The germline V and J ends were trimmed by 5 bases and 8 bases, with 15 bases remaining between them. Here the CDR3 DNA reads TGTGCCAGCAGTAAACGGATGATTCGAGGCTACACCTTC. It encodes CASSKRMIRGYTF.

Regarding this clonotype: A much larger clonotype is one base distant, so this may be a read error. The chain couples TRBV27 to TRBJ1-2; a possible D gene is TRBD1 (6 bases). The length of the CDR3 is 16 residues. Germline loops: CDR1 MNHEY, CDR2 SMNVEV (reference sequence). The CDR3 DNA follows: TGTGCCGGCAGTTTAGGGGGGGGACTTTCCCCCTATGGCTACACCTTC. The encoded protein is CAGSLGGGLSPYGYTF.

This clonotype was detected a few times. The rearrangement links TRBV3-1 to TRBJ1-5; D possibly corresponds to TRBD1 (5 bases). Looked up from germline, CDR1 is LGHDT and CDR2 is YNNKEL (reference sequence). V lost 5 bases to trimming and J lost 6 bases, with 11 bases between them. This CDR3 is 13 amino acids long. The DNA of the CDR3 is TGTGCCAGCAGCACAGGATCAGGTCAGCCCCAGCATTTT. It codes for CASSTGSGQPQHF.

The rearrangement links TRBV19 to TRBJ2-7; D unclear. V was trimmed by 4 bases and J by 6 bases, leaving 16 bases between them. There are 14 residues in the CDR3. The V gene's germline CDR1 is LNHDA and CDR2 SQIVND (reference sequence). The CDR3 region is CASSTGRHSGEQYF. DNA for the CDR3: TGTGCCAGTAGTACGGGTCGGCATTCTGGCGAGCAGTACTTC.

This clonotype has only a few counts. The J gene is TRBJ1-2, the V gene TRBV5-6; a possible D gene is TRBD1 (6 bases). V shed 3 bases and J shed 3 bases, with 15 bases lying between them. This CDR3 is 15 amino acids long. Germline CDR1 SGHDT, CDR2 YYEEEE. This CDR3 is CASSSLTGAHYGYTF. Here the CDR3 DNA reads TGTGCCAGCAGCTCGCTTACGGGGGCGCACTATGGCTACACCTTC.

This clonotype was seen more than once but under ten times. The J gene is TRBJ1-2, the V gene TRBV6-1; TRBD1 is a possible D gene (5 bases). This CDR3 is built from 15 residues. V lost 7 bases and J lost 4, with 19 bases in between. CDR1 is MNHNS, CDR2 SASEGT, per germline. CDR3 sequence reads: CASTSSDGGGYGYTF. The CDR3 DNA follows: TGTGCCAGCACCTCATCCGATGGGGGTGGCTATGGCTACACCTTC.

This clonotype showed up many times. The rearrangement links TRBV12-3 or TRBV12-4 to TRBJ1-5, with D perhaps TRBD1 (5 bases). The V end lost 3 bases, the J end lost 2 bases, and 14 bases lay between the germline ends. This CDR3 comprises 16 residues. DNA of the CDR3: TGTGCCAGCAGTTTCGGTTCCAGGGTAGGCAATCAGCCCCAGCATTTT. Encoded protein: CASSFGSRVGNQPQHF.

About this clonotype: With a much larger clone just one base away, this may be a read error. The chain couples TRBV12-3 or TRBV12-4 to TRBJ2-1; 9 positions agree with TRBD1. The CDR3 has 14 amino acids. The V gene end was trimmed by 8 bases and the J gene end by 10 bases; junction bases not matched to a gene: 12. The CDR3 nucleotides read TGTGCCAGCGCGGACAGGGGTCGATCCTACGAGCAGTTCTTC. It specifies CASADRGRSYEQFF.